This T cell receptor (beta chain) was documented in a study of control samples from healthy donors and cancer patients. Looked up from germline, CDR1 is LNHNV and CDR2 is YYDKDF (reference sequence). Trimming cost V 0 bases and J 0 bases, with 12 bases left between them. The CDR3 is made up of 17 amino acids. The protocol was immunoSEQ multiplex PCR, while the TCRdb copy is restricted to in-frame clones and leaves out a portion. The sample shows about 110,000 clones, roughly 90% of them seen only once. The source of this sequence is a woman in her forties or fifties in good health. The chain is built from TRBV15 and TRBJ2-1; perhaps TRBD1 as D (6 bases). Input material: blood. CDR3 residues: CATSRDRGLSSYNEQFF. The CDR3, as DNA: TGTGCCACCAGCAGAGATAGGGGGTTGAGCTCCTACAATGAGCAGTTCTTC.